The clone carrying this TCR beta chain was detected many times. Its antigen is not identified. The CDR3 runs 15 residues. Germline V gene sequence: CDR1 DFQATT, CDR2 SNEGSKA (reference sequence). Trimming took 3 bases from V and 7 from J, leaving 19 bases between them. The source of the sample is a study of molecular identifiers for immune sequencing clone quantification. Study findings and constraints: Spike-in Jurkat TCR RNA from a single cell reportedly registered among one million naive cells. Should identical TCR molecules share a barcode, the sizes of highly expanded clones could be underestimated.

Methods described previously were used for bulk TCR libraries, and listed TCR primers were applied. TCRdb ran MiXCR on the PCR reads and lists one entry per CDR3 protein. The table includes tens of thousands of distinct CDR3 sequences, 15% to 20% detected once. Sorting selected naive CD8 T cells with a CD8+CD4-CCR7+CD45RA+ phenotype. The TCR originated in a human donor in good health. Some libraries in this study had Jurkat cell RNA spiked in. Sequencing input: naive CD8+ T cells from blood, with Jurkat cell RNA spiked in. The subset is: FACS-sorted CD8+CD4-CCR7+CD45RA+ naive T cells. This chain connects TRBV20-1 to TRBJ2-1, with D possibly called TRBD1 or TRBD2 (6 bases each). In DNA form, the CDR3 reads TGCAGTGCTAGGGGCGGGACACGAATCGCGAATGAGCAGTTCTTC. Encoded protein: CSARGGTRIANEQFF.